Given below is one TCR beta chain in context. What it recognizes is unknown. A junction boundary mismatches the germline segment, possibly from a read error. Germline values: CDR1 MDHEN, CDR2 SYDVKM. There are 14 residues in the CDR3. The sample belongs to a study of T cell repertoires in cytomegalovirus infection. TCRdb re-analysed the reads in MiXCR, keeping a single row per CDR3 protein. This table has 640,000 or so distinct CDR3 sequences, 30% to 35% appearing once. The V and J genes are TRBV28 and TRBJ1-6; the D gene is possibly TRBD1 (6 bases). Material: cultured PBMCs, obtained from culture after CMV antigen stimulation. The clonotype comes from a human donor in good health (CMV status not recorded). Some clones in this sample may be carry-over from other donors' samples. The CDR3 DNA reads as TGTGCTAGCAACCGGGGGGCGGTTAATTCACCCCTCCACTTT. It specifies CASNRGAVNSPLHF.